Following are 2 T cell receptor beta chains from one sample sequenced in a study of T cell responses to AZD1222 COVID-19 vaccine. Libraries were prepared by immunoSEQ multiplex PCR; TCRdb keeps only in-frame clonotypes and omits some of them. The data hold roughly 140,000 clones, with about 95% observed a single time. The sequenced sample was peripheral blood, obtained on day 0 of AZD1222 vaccination. Receptors originate from an adult in good health.

This clone was counted a single time. J is TRBJ1-6 and V is TRBV4-1; D perhaps matches TRBD1 (5 bases). This CDR3 is built from 15 residues. CDR1 and CDR2 (germline): MGHRA, YSYEKL. Between the trimmed V and J ends, which lost 5 bases and 7 bases, there was a span of 15 bases. CDR3 sequence (DNA): TGCGCCAGCAGCTCTCCGCAGGGTGTGAATTCACCCCTCCACTTT. This sequence encodes CASSSPQGVNSPLHF.

This chain joins TRBV6-5 and TRBJ2-7, with D possibly being TRBD1 (5 bases). Germline loops: CDR1 MNHEY, CDR2 SVGAGI. The V end lost 2 bases, the J end lost 6 bases, and 11 bases lay between the germline ends. This CDR3 contains 13 residues. The CDR3 is CASSYAQGGEQYV. As DNA, the CDR3 is TGTGCCAGCAGTTACGCCCAGGGCGGCGAGCAGTACGTC.